Each of the 26 T cell receptor beta chains below was sequenced from the same sample in a study of shared clonotypes between healthy human individuals. The method was immunoSEQ multiplex PCR; TCRdb's version includes in-frame clones alone and lacks a portion of them. The sample consists of around 450,000 clones, around 75% of them appearing once. Sequencing was done on a sample of PBMCs. These receptors came from a woman in her thirties or forties in good health. Some clones in this sample may be carry-over from other donors' samples.

The rearrangement links TRBV27 to TRBJ2-7; 7 bases align to TRBD2. The germline gives CDR1 MNHEY, CDR2 SMNVEV (reference sequence). The CDR3 is 16 amino acids. The junction had 13 bases not matched to a gene; V was cut back by 5 bases and J by 3 bases. Here the CDR3 reads CASSPEGREIYYEQYF. The CDR3, as DNA: TGTGCCAGCAGTCCCGAGGGGCGGGAGATATACTACGAGCAGTACTTC.

This chain uses TRBV4-2 with TRBJ2-7; TRBD1 matches 7 bases. This CDR3 is built from 17 residues. Germline CDR1 LGHNA, CDR2 YNFKEQ. V shed 0 bases and J 2 bases; nucleotides not matched to a gene: 10. This CDR3 is CASSQEARVGTAYEQYF. CDR3 nucleotide sequence: TGTGCCAGCAGCCAAGAGGCCAGAGTTGGGACAGCCTACGAGCAGTACTTC.

A word on this clone: The same CDR3 arises from other DNA sequences in this sample as well. The V and J genes are TRBV18 and TRBJ2-7; D not certain. Germline CDR1 KGHSH, CDR2 LQKENI. V was shortened by 0 bases and J by 2 bases, with 8 bases between the two germline ends. This CDR3 has 14 residues. DNA of the CDR3: TGTGCCAGCTCACCACCGGGCAGACCCTACGAGCAGTACTTC. Protein sequence: CASSPPGRPYEQYF.

The chain recombines TRBV28 with TRBJ1-2; 7 nucleotides align to TRBD1. The ends lost 6 bases at V and 8 bases at J; junction bases unmatched: 9. Germline V gene data show CDR1 as MDHEN and CDR2 as SYDVKM. The CDR3 loop spans 13 amino acids. The CDR3 reads CASSQGGREGYTF. The CDR3 nucleotides are TGTGCCAGCAGCCAGGGGGGCAGAGAAGGCTACACCTTC.

The chain joins TRBV4-3 to TRBJ2-3; TRBD2 aligns across 14 bases. V shed 1 base and J 3 bases; nucleotides not matched to a gene: 6. The CDR3 spans 18 residues. CDR1 is LGHNA, CDR2 YSLEER, per germline. The DNA for the CDR3 is TGCGCCAGCAGCCAAGGTGGACTAGCGGGAGGATTGACAGATACGCAGTATTTT. Protein product: CASSQGGLAGGLTDTQYF.

The sample holds a few counts of this clone. The chain has TRBV4-3 and TRBJ2-1; TRBD2 aligns across 12 bases. The CDR3 length is 20 residues. J gave up 0 bases and V 0 bases, and 9 bases lay outside the gene matches. Germline V lookup: CDR1 LGHNA, CDR2 YSLEER. The CDR3 protein is CASSQDIGGLAGHSYNEQFF. CDR3 DNA sequence: TGCGCCAGCAGCCAAGATATAGGGGGACTAGCGGGCCACTCCTACAATGAGCAGTTCTTC.

CDR3 DNA: TGCGCCAGCAGAGGGGGTACAGCTACAAACACTGAAGCTTTCTTT. Its protein product is CASRGGTATNTEAFF. The V call is TRBV5-1, the J call TRBJ1-1; D is perhaps TRBD1 (6 bases). Trimming removed 5 bases at V and 2 bases at J, with 16 bases between. The CDR3 spans 15 residues. CDR1 is SGHRS and CDR2 is YFSETQ in the germline V gene.

This sequence joins TRBV10-3 and TRBJ1-5, with 9 bases fitting TRBD1. Trimming removed 4 bases from V and 9 bases from J; junction bases left unmatched: 10. The germline V gene has CDR1 ENHRY and CDR2 SYGVKD. CDR3 length: 15 residues. In DNA, the CDR3 is TGTGCCATCAGTGTCGGCTCGGGACAGGGCTGGCCCCAGCATTTT. It is translated as CAISVGSGQGWPQHF.

V is TRBV6-1 and J is TRBJ2-5; no definite D call. Germline-derived CDR1 and CDR2 are MNHNS and SASEGT. V was pared by 5 bases and J by 7 bases, with 8 bases between. The CDR3 length is 11 residues. CDR3 sequence (DNA): TGTGCCAGCAGTTCGACGGGGACCCAGTACTTC. It codes for CASSSTGTQYF.

The J gene is TRBJ2-1, the V gene TRBV7-9; a possible D gene is TRBD2 (7 bases). Trimming left V 5 bases short and J 8 bases short, with 19 bases between. The CDR3 is 15 residues long. The germline gives CDR1 SEHNR, CDR2 FQNEAQ (reference sequence). CDR3 residues: CASSLGGGSPDEQFF. CDR3 sequence (DNA): TGTGCCAGCAGCCTCGGGGGCGGGAGTCCCGATGAGCAGTTCTTC. Combining the CDR3 with reference TRBV7-9 and TRBJ2-1 gives the whole variable domain DTGVSQNPRHKITKRGQNVTFRCDPISEHNRLYWYRQTLGQGPEFLTYFQNEAQLEKSRLLSDRFSAERPKGSFSTLEIQRTEQGDSAMYLCASSLGGGSPDEQFFGPGTRLTVL.

This clone has a handful of counts. The V call is TRBV10-3, the J call TRBJ1-2, with TRBD1 matching 11 bases. Trimming cost V 3 bases and J 6 bases; bases outside gene matches: 6. The CDR3 spans 15 residues. Germline V CDR1 and CDR2: ENHRY, SYGVKD. The CDR3 is CAISELGQGADGYTF. The CDR3 coding sequence is TGTGCCATCAGTGAATTAGGACAGGGGGCGGATGGCTACACCTTC.

This chain joins TRBV27 and TRBJ2-1, with D possibly matching TRBD1 (6 bases). Germline values: CDR1 MNHEY, CDR2 SMNVEV (reference sequence). The V end was cut by 0 bases, the J end by 2 bases, with 14 bases between. The CDR3 extends over 17 amino acids. This CDR3 reads CASSLSPPGHPYNEQFF. The CDR3 coding sequence is TGTGCCAGCAGTTTATCGCCCCCGGGACACCCCTACAATGAGCAGTTCTTC.

The chain couples TRBV7-2 to TRBJ1-2; D ambiguous. The V gene lost 5 bases and the J gene lost 4 bases, with 11 bases spanning the gap. Germline V gives CDR1 SGHTA, CDR2 FQGNSA. CDR3 length equals 13 residues. The CDR3 coding sequence is TGTGCCAGCAGCGATGCCGGGATCTATGGCTACACCTTC. Its protein is CASSDAGIYGYTF.

The V call is TRBV29-1, the J call TRBJ1-2; 10 nucleotides align to TRBD1. Germline trimming cut 6 bases from V and 4 bases from J; bases unmatched to any gene: 11. CDR1 SQVTM and CDR2 ANQGSEA come from the germline V gene. CDR3 size: 15 residues. This CDR3 reads CSVEPWDRGGYGYTF. CDR3 in DNA: TGCAGCGTGGAACCTTGGGACAGGGGCGGCTATGGCTACACCTTC.

The V and J genes are TRBV6-1 and TRBJ2-6, with unresolved D. CDR1 MNHNS and CDR2 SASEGT come from the germline V gene. V shed 1 base and J shed 0 bases, with 7 bases lying between them. CDR3 length: 16 amino acids. CDR3 region: CASSEVGVSGANVLTF. DNA of the CDR3: TGTGCCAGCAGTGAAGTTGGGGTCTCTGGGGCCAACGTCCTGACTTTC.

The V call is TRBV5-1, the J call TRBJ2-6; possible D gene TRBD2, 5 bases. Germline values: CDR1 SGHRS, CDR2 YFSETQ. The CDR3 is made up of 16 amino acids. The germline V and J ends were trimmed by 0 bases and 0 bases, with 7 bases remaining between them. In nucleotides, the CDR3 is TGCGCCAGCAGCTTGGTGAGGGTCTCTGGGGCCAACGTCCTGACTTTC. It translates to CASSLVRVSGANVLTF.

This chain joins TRBV5-1 and TRBJ2-3, with TRBD2 matching 15 bases. This CDR3 has 14 amino acids. Unmatched junction bases numbered 2, after V lost 9 bases and J lost 3 bases. CDR1 and CDR2 from the germline V gene are SGHRS and YFSETQ. The CDR3 loop is CATGTSGRTDTQYF. The CDR3 bases are TGCGCCACCGGGACTAGCGGGAGGACAGATACGCAGTATTTT.

The chain joins TRBV7-9 to TRBJ2-1; D may be TRBD1 (7 bases). This CDR3 has 17 amino acids. Germline V lookup: CDR1 SEHNR, CDR2 FQNEAQ (reference sequence). The V end was cut by 3 bases, the J end by 5 bases, with 20 bases between. CDR3 protein: CASSFGSGDSQHNEQFF. The CDR3 coding sequence is TGTGCCAGCAGCTTCGGATCGGGGGACAGCCAACACAATGAGCAGTTCTTC.

The J gene is TRBJ1-2, the V gene TRBV2; D is ambiguous. Trimming cost V 7 bases and J 4 bases, with 10 bases left between them. Germline CDR1 is SNHLY and CDR2 is FYNNEI. This CDR3 is built from 12 residues. CDR3 residues: CASTPQSYGYTF. The CDR3 nucleotides read TGTGCCAGCACCCCACAGTCCTATGGCTACACCTTC.

Only one count was recorded for this clone. The CDR3 sequence: CASSPPQGVGEQYF. CDR3 nucleotides: TGTGCCAGCTCACCACCTCAGGGGGTGGGAGAGCAGTACTTC. V and J are TRBV18 and TRBJ2-7; 7 bases map to TRBD1. The germline CDR1 and CDR2 sequences are KGHSH and LQKENI. J gave up 7 bases and V 0 bases, and 6 bases lay outside the gene matches. The CDR3 has 14 residues.

The chain joins TRBV29-1 to TRBJ2-3; the D is unclear. The CDR3 sequence is 14 residues long. V was cut by 1 base and J by 2 bases, with 10 bases left in between. Germline V gives CDR1 SQVTM, CDR2 ANQGSEA. The CDR3 coding sequence is TGCAGCGTTGAAGGGACCGCCCTCACAGATACGCAGTATTTT. Residues: CSVEGTALTDTQYF.

Comment on this clone: Other DNA sequences within the sample encode an identical CDR3. This chain connects TRBV7-2 to TRBJ2-1; the D is unclear. Germline loops: CDR1 SGHTA, CDR2 FQGNSA. CDR3 length: 15 amino acids. The V gene lost 0 bases and the J gene lost 0 bases, with 6 bases spanning the gap. The CDR3, as DNA: TGTGCCAGCAGCTTAGCGGCCAGCTCCTACAATGAGCAGTTCTTC. This translates into CASSLAASSYNEQFF.

This rearrangement joins TRBV6-5 to TRBJ2-7, with D possibly being TRBD2 (6 bases). The CDR3 spans 13 residues. With 2 bases removed from V and 1 base from J, the gap between germline ends came to 6 bases. Germline values: CDR1 MNHEY, CDR2 SVGAGI. The CDR3 DNA reads as TGTGCCAGCAGTTACCGGGAGTCCTACGAGCAGTACTTC. Its protein is CASSYRESYEQYF.

This sequence joins TRBV15 and TRBJ2-7; 8 bases align to TRBD2. Per the germline V gene, CDR1 is LNHNV and CDR2 is YYDKDF (reference sequence). After removal of 1 base from V and 4 bases from J, the junction contained 21 bases not matched to a gene. The CDR3 totals 20 residues. CDR3 in DNA: TGTGCCACCAGCAGAGGATCCCCATCCTTTCCGGGACTAGTGGGTTACGAGCAGTACTTC. Its translation is CATSRGSPSFPGLVGYEQYF.

The chain has TRBV27 and TRBJ2-1; D ambiguous. Between the trimmed V and J ends, which lost 3 bases and 4 bases, there was a span of 7 bases. The length of the CDR3 is 13 residues. CDR1 and CDR2 from the germline V gene are MNHEY and SMNVEV (reference sequence). Here the CDR3 DNA reads TGTGCCAGCAGTTTGGGCGGATACAATGAGCAGTTCTTC. It codes for CASSLGGYNEQFF.

The V call is TRBV6-6, the J call TRBJ2-7; the D gene is possibly TRBD1 (6 bases). Per germline, CDR1 MNHNY and CDR2 SVGAGI (reference sequence). The V end lost 7 bases, the J end lost 4 bases, and 14 bases lay between the germline ends. The CDR3 sequence is 13 residues long. The CDR3 loop is CASTPFQGYEQYF. Written as DNA, the CDR3 is TGTGCCAGCACCCCCTTCCAGGGGTACGAGCAGTACTTC.